The rows below give T cell receptor beta chains drawn from one sample of a study of identical twins. In TCRdb, the 5' RACE reads were re-called with MiXCR into one record per CDR3 protein. Of fewer than 550,000 distinct CDR3 sequences listed, 13% to 15% are singletons. This sample was also put to use in a study of yellow fever vaccine responses in identical twins.

Sequencing input: CD4+ T cells sorted from blood. These receptors all come from a woman younger than 35 in good health. CDR3s include the opening cysteine and the closing phenylalanine or tryptophan. Each record gives: CDR3 length, V gene, clone size, D gene, J gene, CDR3 protein, CDR3 DNA. A D gene is named only where the DNA matches it firmly. Rows may omit the clone size; those that give it use once, few, many or a size class.

15	TRBV20-1	few	TRBD1	TRBJ2-7	CSALIAGTGGNEQYF	TGCAGTGCTCTAATAGCCGGGACAGGTGGGAACGAGCAGTACTTC
16	TRBV25-1	NA	TRBD2	TRBJ2-2	CASSKLAGGITGELFF	TGTGCCAGCAGTAAACTAGCGGGAGGTATTACCGGGGAGCTGTTTTTT
18	TRBV11-2	once	TRBD2	TRBJ2-5	CASSAGGSGSTALGTQYF	TGTGCCAGCAGCGCGGGGGGGAGCGGGAGTACCGCCCTCGGGACCCAGTACTTC
16	TRBV2	few	TRBD2	TRBJ2-2	CASSDGLAGVTGELFF	TGTGCCAGCAGTGATGGACTAGCGGGGGTCACCGGGGAGCTGTTTTTT
16	TRBV4-1	many	TRBD2	TRBJ2-7	CASSQVGLGIPYEQYF	TGCGCCAGCAGCCAAGTCGGACTAGGAATCCCTTACGAGCAGTACTTC
14	TRBV11-2	few	NA	TRBJ2-2	CASRNTGDTGELFF	TGTGCCAGCAGAAACACAGGAGACACCGGGGAGCTGTTTTTT
16	TRBV5-1	NA	NA	TRBJ2-4	CASSLESGVAKNIQYF	TGCGCCAGCAGCTTAGAGTCAGGAGTAGCCAAAAACATTCAGTACTTC
14	TRBV12-3/TRBV12-4	few	NA	TRBJ2-2	CAQELRAGTGELFF	TGTGCCCAAGAATTGAGGGCAGGCACCGGGGAGCTGTTTTTT
12	TRBV5-1	few	NA	TRBJ2-3	CASSIGGDTQYF	TGCGCCAGCAGCATTGGAGGGGATACGCAGTATTTT
14	TRBV7-9	few	NA	TRBJ2-2	CASSFSANTGELFF	TGTGCCAGCAGCTTTTCTGCGAACACCGGGGAGCTGTTTTTT
14	TRBV6-1	NA	NA	TRBJ1-5	CASSQQDSNQPQHF	TGTGCCAGCAGTCAACAGGATAGCAATCAGCCCCAGCATTTT
15	TRBV5-6	NA	TRBD2	TRBJ2-1	CASSWIAGSYNEQFF	TGTGCCAGCAGCTGGATAGCGGGGTCCTACAATGAGCAGTTCTTC
15	TRBV12-3/TRBV12-4	many	TRBD2	TRBJ2-3	CASRLTSGSTDTQYF	TGTGCCAGCAGACTAACTAGCGGGAGTACAGATACGCAGTATTTT
17	TRBV11-3	NA	NA	TRBJ2-1	CASSFKLRTGLGDEQFF	TGTGCCAGCAGCTTTAAACTTCGCACAGGACTCGGGGATGAGCAGTTCTTC
16	TRBV5-1	NA	TRBD2	TRBJ2-1	CASSARSSGRLNEQFF	TGCGCCAGCAGCGCCCGCTCTAGCGGGAGGTTGAATGAGCAGTTCTTC
13	TRBV9	NA	NA	TRBJ2-3	CASSVGELDTQYF	TGTGCCAGCAGCGTAGGGGAGTTAGATACGCAGTATTTT
15	TRBV2	NA	NA	TRBJ2-3	CASKVVGASTDTQYF	TGTGCCAGCAAAGTCGTGGGAGCTAGCACAGATACGCAGTATTTT
15	TRBV12-3/TRBV12-4	NA	TRBD2	TRBJ2-3	CASGTAGLAADTQYF	TGTGCCAGCGGCACCGCGGGACTAGCGGCAGATACGCAGTATTTT
16	TRBV3-1	NA	NA	TRBJ1-1	CASSQEGGGRGTEAFF	TGTGCCAGCAGCCAAGAGGGGGGCGGCAGAGGCACTGAAGCTTTCTTT
17	TRBV24-1	many	TRBD1	TRBJ2-3	CATSDFRSGGTTDTQYF	TGTGCCACCAGTGATTTTCGGTCAGGGGGCACCACAGATACGCAGTATTTT
15	TRBV20-1	few	TRBD2	TRBJ2-1	CSARDSGGPDNEQFF	TGCAGTGCTAGGGATAGCGGGGGGCCGGACAATGAGCAGTTCTTC
21	TRBV9	NA	TRBD1	TRBJ2-3	CASRVSAGTGVGGPGTDTQYF	TGTGCCAGCAGAGTCTCCGCCGGGACAGGGGTCGGAGGTCCGGGCACAGATACGCAGTATTTT
19	TRBV20-1	many	TRBD2	TRBJ2-1	CSARAPLAGGRSSYNEQFF	TGCAGTGCTAGAGCTCCCCTAGCGGGGGGCAGGAGCTCCTACAATGAGCAGTTCTTC
14	TRBV2	NA	NA	TRBJ2-7	CASSPQARAGEQYF	TGTGCCAGCAGTCCCCAGGCTAGAGCGGGTGAGCAGTACTTC
16	TRBV7-3	NA	TRBD2	TRBJ2-1	CASSLIRLAGHNEQLF	TGTGCCAGCAGCTTAATTAGGCTAGCGGGACACAATGAGCAGCTCTTC
12	TRBV7-8	many	NA	TRBJ2-7	CASSLGNREQYF	TGTGCCAGCAGCTTAGGGAACCGCGAGCAGTACTTC
13	TRBV12-3/TRBV12-4	many	NA	TRBJ1-1	CASSFGDLAEAFF	TGTGCCAGCAGTTTCGGGGATTTGGCTGAAGCTTTCTTT
16	TRBV6-1	few	NA	TRBJ2-1	CASRGGASTNYNEQFF	TGTGCCAGCAGGGGAGGAGCTTCGACAAACTACAATGAGCAGTTCTTC
13	TRBV20-1	NA	TRBD2	TRBJ2-1	CSVAGRGYNEQFF	TGCAGTGTAGCGGGGAGGGGGTACAATGAGCAGTTCTTC
16	TRBV5-6	many	TRBD2	TRBJ2-5	CASSPSRGSGRETQYF	TGTGCCAGCAGCCCCTCCCGAGGTAGCGGGAGGGAGACCCAGTACTTC
15	TRBV5-1	NA	NA	TRBJ1-5	CASSLDGGRNQPQHF	TGCGCCAGCAGCTTGGACGGGGGGCGCAATCAGCCCCAGCATTTT
18	TRBV28	NA	TRBD1	TRBJ1-5	CASSSLRAGTGYVQPQHF	TGTGCCAGCAGTTCCTTACGGGCGGGGACAGGGTATGTTCAGCCCCAGCATTTT
11	TRBV4-1	many	NA	TRBJ2-2	CASSRDGELFF	TGCGCCAGCAGCCGAGACGGGGAGCTGTTTTTT
16	TRBV11-2	NA	TRBD1	TRBJ2-5	CASSRTGTGRGETQYF	TGTGCCAGCAGCCGCACCGGGACAGGGCGGGGAGAGACCCAGTACTTC
15	TRBV12-3/TRBV12-4	many	NA	TRBJ2-4	CASSPVQGAKNIQYF	TGTGCCAGCAGTCCCGTACAGGGAGCCAAAAACATTCAGTACTTC
16	TRBV20-1	NA	TRBD1	TRBJ2-6	CSASLGTGTGANVLTF	TGCAGTGCTAGTCTCGGGACAGGGACTGGGGCCAACGTCCTGACTTTC
11	TRBV20-1	few	NA	TRBJ2-4	CSAKDPNIQYF	TGCAGTGCCAAGGACCCAAACATTCAGTACTTC
14	TRBV12-3/TRBV12-4	few	TRBD1	TRBJ1-1	CASRYDRERTEAFF	TGTGCCAGCAGGTATGACAGGGAGAGGACTGAAGCTTTCTTT
16	TRBV5-1	few	TRBD1	TRBJ1-6	CASSLTPGQHNSPLHF	TGCGCCAGCAGCTTAACCCCGGGACAGCACAATTCACCCCTCCACTTT
13	TRBV2	few	NA	TRBJ2-3	CASSELNTDTQYF	TGTGCCAGCAGTGAGCTAAACACAGATACGCAGTATTTT
11	TRBV12-3/TRBV12-4	few	TRBD1	TRBJ2-1	CASSTGDEQFF	TGTGCCAGCAGTACAGGGGATGAGCAGTTCTTC
16	TRBV7-2	NA	TRBD2	TRBJ2-7	CASSLVASGSRYEQYF	TGTGCCAGCAGCTTAGTGGCTAGCGGGAGTCGCTACGAGCAGTACTTC
15	TRBV10-3	few	TRBD1	TRBJ2-2	CAITRDSANTGELFF	TGTGCCATCACGAGGGACAGCGCGAACACCGGGGAGCTGTTTTTT
16	TRBV7-3	few	TRBD2	TRBJ2-7	CASSLKGAGGTYEQYF	TGTGCCAGCAGCTTAAAAGGCGCGGGAGGTACCTACGAGCAGTACTTC
12	TRBV20-1	NA	NA	TRBJ2-7	CSASRDTYEQYF	TGCAGTGCTAGTAGGGACACCTACGAGCAGTACTTC
14	TRBV5-1	many	TRBD2	TRBJ2-3	CASSAGGPTDTQYF	TGCGCCAGCAGTGCGGGGGGGCCGACAGATACGCAGTATTTT
19	TRBV4-2	few	TRBD2	TRBJ2-1	CASSQDLLFSGGGYNEQFF	TGTGCCAGCAGCCAAGATTTGCTATTTAGCGGGGGGGGGTACAATGAGCAGTTCTTC
12	TRBV10-3	few	TRBD1	TRBJ2-5	CAISATEGAKYF	TGTGCCATCAGTGCCACCGAGGGGGCTAAGTACTTC
16	TRBV7-6	few	NA	TRBJ2-3	CASSPAAGTHTDTQYF	TGTGCCAGCAGCCCCGCGGCTGGGACCCACACAGATACGCAGTATTTT